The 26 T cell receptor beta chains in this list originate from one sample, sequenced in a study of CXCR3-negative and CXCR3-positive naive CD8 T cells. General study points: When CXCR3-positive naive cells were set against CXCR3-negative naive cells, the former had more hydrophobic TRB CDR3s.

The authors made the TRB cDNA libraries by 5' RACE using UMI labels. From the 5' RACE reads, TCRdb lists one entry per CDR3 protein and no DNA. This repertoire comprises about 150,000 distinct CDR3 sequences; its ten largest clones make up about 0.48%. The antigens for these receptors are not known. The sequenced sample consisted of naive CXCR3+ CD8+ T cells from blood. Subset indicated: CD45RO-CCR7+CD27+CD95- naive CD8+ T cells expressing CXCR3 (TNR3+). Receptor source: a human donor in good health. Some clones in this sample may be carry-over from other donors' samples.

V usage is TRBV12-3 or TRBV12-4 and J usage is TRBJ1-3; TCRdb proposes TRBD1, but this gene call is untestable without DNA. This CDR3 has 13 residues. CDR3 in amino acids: CASSFNQGVTIYF.

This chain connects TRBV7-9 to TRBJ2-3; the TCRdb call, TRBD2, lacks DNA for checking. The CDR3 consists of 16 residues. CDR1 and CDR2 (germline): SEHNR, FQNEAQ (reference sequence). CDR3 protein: CASSRLGTGRADTQYF. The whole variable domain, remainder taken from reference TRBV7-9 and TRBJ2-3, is DTGVSQNPRHKITKRGQNVTFRCDPISEHNRLYWYRQTLGQGPEFLTYFQNEAQLEKSRLLSDRFSAERPKGSFSTLEIQRTEQGDSAMYLCASSRLGTGRADTQYFGPGTRLTVL.

The CDR3 reads CSVGTGAYGYTF. The rearrangement uses TRBV29-1 and TRBJ1-2; checking the TCRdb D call of TRBD1 is not possible without DNA. CDR1 and CDR2 from the germline V gene are SQVTM and ANQGSEA. CDR3 length equals 12 residues.

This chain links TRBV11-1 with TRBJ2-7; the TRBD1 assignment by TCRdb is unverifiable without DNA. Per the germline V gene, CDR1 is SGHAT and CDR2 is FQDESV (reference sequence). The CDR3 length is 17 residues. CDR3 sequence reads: CASSSDEPPGSAYEQYF.

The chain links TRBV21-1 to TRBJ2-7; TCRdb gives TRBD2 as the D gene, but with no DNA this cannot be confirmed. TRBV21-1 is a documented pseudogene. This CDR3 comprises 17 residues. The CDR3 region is CASSKGFLAGVPYEQYF.

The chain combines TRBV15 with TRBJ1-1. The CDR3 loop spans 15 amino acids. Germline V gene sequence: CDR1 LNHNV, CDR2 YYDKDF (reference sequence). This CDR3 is CATSRDGGFGTEAFF.

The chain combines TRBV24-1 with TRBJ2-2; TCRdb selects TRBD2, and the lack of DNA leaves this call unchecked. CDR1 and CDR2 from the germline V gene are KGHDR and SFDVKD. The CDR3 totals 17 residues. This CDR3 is CATSDFELAENTGELFF.

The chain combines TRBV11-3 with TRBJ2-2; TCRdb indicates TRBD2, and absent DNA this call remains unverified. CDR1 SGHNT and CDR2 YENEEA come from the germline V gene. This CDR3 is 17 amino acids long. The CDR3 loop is CASTQIRDVENTGELFF.

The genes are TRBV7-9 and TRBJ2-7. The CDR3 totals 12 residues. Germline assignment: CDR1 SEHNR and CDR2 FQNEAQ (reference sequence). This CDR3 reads CASGLHSGEQYF.

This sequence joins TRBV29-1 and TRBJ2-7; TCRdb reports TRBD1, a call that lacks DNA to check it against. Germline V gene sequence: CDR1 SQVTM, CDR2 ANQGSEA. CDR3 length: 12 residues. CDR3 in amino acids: CSVATGGGEQYF.

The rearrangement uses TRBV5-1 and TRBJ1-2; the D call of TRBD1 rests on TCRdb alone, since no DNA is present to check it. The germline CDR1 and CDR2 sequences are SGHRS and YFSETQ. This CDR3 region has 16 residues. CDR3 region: CASVQGTGALVDGYTF. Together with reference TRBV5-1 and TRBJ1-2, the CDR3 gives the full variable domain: KAGVTQTPRYLIKTRGQQVTLSCSPISGHRSVSWYQQTPGQGLQFLFEYFSETQRNKGNFPGRFSGRQFSNSRSEMNVSTLELGDSALYLCASVQGTGALVDGYTFGSGTRLTVV.

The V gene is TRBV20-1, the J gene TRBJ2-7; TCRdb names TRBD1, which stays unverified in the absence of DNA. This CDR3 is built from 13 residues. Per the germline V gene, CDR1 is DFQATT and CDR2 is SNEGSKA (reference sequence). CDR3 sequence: CSARPRPSNEQYF.

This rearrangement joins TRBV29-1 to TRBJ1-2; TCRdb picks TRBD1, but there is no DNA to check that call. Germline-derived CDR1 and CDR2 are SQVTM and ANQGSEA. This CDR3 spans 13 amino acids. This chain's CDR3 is CSAYRGLNYGYTF.

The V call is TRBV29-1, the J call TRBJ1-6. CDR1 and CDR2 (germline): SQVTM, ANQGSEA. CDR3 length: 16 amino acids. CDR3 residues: CSVDVGRGSYNSPLHF.

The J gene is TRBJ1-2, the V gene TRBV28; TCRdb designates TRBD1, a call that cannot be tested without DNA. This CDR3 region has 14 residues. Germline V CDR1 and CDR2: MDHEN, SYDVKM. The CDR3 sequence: CASSLRGPNYGYTF.

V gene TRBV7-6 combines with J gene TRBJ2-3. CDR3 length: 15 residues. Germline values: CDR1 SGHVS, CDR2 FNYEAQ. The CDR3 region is CASSLFRGSTDTQYF.

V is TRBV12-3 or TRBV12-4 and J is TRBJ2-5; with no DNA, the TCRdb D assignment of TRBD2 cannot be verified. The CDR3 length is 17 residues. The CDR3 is CASSYLLSGGGQETQYF.

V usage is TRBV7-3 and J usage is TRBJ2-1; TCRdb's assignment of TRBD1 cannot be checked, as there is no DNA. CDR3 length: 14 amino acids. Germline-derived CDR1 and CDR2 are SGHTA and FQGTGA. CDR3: CASSPNRGPNEQFF.

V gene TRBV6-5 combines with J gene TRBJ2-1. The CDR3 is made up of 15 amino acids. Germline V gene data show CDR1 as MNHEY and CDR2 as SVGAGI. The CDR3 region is CASSYRMSSYNEQFF.

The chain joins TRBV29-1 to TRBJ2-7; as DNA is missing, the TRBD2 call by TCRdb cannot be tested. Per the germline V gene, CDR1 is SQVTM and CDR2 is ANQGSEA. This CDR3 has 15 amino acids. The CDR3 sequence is CSVEALAQGDYEQYF.

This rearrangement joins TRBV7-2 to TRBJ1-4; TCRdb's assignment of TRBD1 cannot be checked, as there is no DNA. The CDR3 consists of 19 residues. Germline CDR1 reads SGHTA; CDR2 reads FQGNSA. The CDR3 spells CASSSPDQGAAADNEKLFF.

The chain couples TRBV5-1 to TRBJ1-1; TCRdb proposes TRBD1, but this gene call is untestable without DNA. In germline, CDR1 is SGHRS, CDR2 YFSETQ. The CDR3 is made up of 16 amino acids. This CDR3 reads CASSPGTGGWNTEAFF.

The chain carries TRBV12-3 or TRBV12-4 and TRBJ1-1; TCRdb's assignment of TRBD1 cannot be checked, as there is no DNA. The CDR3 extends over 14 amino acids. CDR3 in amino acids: CASSAGGGLTEAFF.

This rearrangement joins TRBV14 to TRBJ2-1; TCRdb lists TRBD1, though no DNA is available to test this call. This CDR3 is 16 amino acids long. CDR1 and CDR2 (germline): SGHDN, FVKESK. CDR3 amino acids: CASSQVLAGAYNEQFF.

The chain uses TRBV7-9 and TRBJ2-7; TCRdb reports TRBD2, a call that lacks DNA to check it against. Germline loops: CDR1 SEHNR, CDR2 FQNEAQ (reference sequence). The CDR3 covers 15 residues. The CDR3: CASSFGLAGADEQYF.

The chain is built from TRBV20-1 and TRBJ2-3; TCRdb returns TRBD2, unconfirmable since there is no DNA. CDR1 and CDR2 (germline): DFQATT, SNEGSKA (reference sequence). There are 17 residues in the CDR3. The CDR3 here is CSARYRPGTSGSDTQYF.